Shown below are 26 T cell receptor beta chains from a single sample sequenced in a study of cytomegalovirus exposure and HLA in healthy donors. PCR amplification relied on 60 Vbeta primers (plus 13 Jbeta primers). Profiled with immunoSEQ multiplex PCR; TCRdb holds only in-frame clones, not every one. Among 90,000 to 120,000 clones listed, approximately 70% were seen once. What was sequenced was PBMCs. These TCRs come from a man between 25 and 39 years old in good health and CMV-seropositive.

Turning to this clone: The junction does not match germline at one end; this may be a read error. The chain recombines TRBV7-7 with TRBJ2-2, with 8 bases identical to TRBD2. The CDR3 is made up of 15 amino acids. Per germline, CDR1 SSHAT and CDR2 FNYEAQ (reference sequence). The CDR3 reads CASSLGLAGTGELFF. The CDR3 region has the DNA TGTGCTAGCAGCTTAGGGCTAGCGGGCACCGGGGAGCTGTTTTTT.

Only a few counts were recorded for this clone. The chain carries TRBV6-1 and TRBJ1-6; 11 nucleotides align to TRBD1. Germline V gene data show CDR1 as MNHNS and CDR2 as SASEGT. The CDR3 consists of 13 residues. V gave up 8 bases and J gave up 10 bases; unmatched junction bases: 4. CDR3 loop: CASAGTGGSPLHF. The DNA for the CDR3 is TGTGCCAGCGCCGGGACAGGGGGGTCACCCCTCCACTTT.

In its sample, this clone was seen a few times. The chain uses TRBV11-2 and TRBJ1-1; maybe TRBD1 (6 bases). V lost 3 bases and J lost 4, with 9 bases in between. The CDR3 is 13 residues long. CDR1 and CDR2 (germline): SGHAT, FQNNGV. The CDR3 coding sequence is TGTGCCAGCAGCTTTCTCAGGGGCACTGAAGCTTTCTTT. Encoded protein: CASSFLRGTEAFF. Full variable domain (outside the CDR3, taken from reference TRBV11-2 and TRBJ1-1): EAGVAQSPRYKIIEKRQSVAFWCNPISGHATLYWYQQILGQGPKLLIQFQNNGVVDDSQLPKDRFSAERLKGVDSTLKIQPAKLEDSAVYLCASSFLRGTEAFFGQGTRLTVV.

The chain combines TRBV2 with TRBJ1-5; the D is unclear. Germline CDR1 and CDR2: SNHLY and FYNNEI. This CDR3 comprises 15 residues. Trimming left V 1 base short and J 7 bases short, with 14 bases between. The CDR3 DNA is TGTGCCAGCAGTGAAGAGGCCGCGGCTAGCCAGCCCCAGCATTTT. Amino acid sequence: CASSEEAAASQPQHF.

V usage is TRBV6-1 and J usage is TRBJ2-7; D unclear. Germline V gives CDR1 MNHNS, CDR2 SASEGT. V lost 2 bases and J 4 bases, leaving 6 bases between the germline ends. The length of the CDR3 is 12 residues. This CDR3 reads CASSEMRYEQYF. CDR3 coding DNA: TGTGCCAGCAGTGAAATGCGTTACGAGCAGTACTTC.

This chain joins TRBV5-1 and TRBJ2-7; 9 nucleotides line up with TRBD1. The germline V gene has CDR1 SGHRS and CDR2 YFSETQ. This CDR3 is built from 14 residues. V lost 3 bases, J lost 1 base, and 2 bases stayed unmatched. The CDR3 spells CASSYGTGSYEQYF. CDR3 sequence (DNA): TGCGCCAGCAGCTACGGGACAGGGTCCTACGAGCAGTACTTC.

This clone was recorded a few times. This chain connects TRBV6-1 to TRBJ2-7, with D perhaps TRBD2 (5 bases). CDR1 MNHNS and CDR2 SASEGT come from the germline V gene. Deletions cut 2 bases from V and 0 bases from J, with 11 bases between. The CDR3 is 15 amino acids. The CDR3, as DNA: TGTGCCAGCAGTGAACCGGGAACGGTCTCCTACGAGCAGTACTTC. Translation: CASSEPGTVSYEQYF.

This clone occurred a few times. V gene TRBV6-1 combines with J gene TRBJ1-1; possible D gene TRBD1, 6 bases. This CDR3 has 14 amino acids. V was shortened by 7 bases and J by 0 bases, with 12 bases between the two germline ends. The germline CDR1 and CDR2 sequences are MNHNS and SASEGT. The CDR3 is CASTRGQMNTEAFF. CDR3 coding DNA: TGTGCCAGCACTCGAGGACAGATGAACACTGAAGCTTTCTTT.

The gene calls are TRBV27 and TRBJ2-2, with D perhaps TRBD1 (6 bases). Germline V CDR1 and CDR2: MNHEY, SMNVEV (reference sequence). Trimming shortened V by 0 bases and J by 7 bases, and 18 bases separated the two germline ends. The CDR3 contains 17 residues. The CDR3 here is CASSLSLRGNVLGELFF. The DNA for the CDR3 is TGTGCCAGCAGTTTATCTCTCAGGGGCAATGTTCTCGGGGAGCTGTTTTTT.

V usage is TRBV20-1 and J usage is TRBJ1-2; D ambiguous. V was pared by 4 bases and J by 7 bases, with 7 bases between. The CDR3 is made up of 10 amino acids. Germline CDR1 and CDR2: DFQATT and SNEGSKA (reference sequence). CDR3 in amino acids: CSATRGGYTF. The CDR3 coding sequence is TGCAGTGCTACCCGGGGTGGCTACACCTTC.

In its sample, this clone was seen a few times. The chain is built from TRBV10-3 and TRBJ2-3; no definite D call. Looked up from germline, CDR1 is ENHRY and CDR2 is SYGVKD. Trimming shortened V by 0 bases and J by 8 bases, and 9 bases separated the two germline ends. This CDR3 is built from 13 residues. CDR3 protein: CAISESNSPTQYF. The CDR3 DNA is TGTGCCATCAGTGAGTCGAACTCTCCTACGCAGTATTTT.

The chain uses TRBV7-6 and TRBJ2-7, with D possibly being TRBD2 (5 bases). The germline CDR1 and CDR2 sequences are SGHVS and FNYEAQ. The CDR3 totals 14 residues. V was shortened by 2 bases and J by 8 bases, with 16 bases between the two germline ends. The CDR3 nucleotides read TGTGCCAGCAGCTTATCACGGTCCTCGGGGAAGCAGTACTTC. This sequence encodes CASSLSRSSGKQYF. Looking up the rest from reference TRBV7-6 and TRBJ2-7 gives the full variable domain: GAGVSQSPRYKVTKRGQDVALRCDPISGHVSLYWYRQALGQGPEFLTYFNYEAQQDKSGLPNDRFSAERPEGSISTLTIQRTEQRDSAMYRCASSLSRSSGKQYFGPGTRLTVT.

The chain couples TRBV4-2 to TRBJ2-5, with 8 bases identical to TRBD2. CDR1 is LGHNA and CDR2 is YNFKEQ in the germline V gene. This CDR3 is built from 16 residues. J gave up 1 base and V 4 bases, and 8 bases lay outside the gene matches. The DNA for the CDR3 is TGTGCCAGCAGCCCCCGGGGAGCGGGGGCCCAAGAGACCCAGTACTTC. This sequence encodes CASSPRGAGAQETQYF.

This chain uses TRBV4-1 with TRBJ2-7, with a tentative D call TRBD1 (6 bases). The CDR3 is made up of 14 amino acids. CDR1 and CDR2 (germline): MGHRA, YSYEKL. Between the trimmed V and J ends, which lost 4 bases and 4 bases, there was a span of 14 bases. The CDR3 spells CASSPLGADYEQYF. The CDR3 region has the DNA TGCGCCAGCAGCCCATTGGGGGCGGATTACGAGCAGTACTTC.

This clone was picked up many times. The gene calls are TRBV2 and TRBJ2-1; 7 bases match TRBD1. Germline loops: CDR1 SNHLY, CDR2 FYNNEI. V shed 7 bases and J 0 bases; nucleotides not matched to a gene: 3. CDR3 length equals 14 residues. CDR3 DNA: TGTGCCAGCACACGGGACAGCTCCTACAATGAGCAGTTCTTC. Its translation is CASTRDSSYNEQFF.

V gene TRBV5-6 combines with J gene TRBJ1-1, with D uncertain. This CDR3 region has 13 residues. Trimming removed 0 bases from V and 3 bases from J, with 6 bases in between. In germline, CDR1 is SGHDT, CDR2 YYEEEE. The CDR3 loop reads CASSLEADTEAFF. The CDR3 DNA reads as TGTGCCAGCAGCTTGGAAGCCGACACTGAAGCTTTCTTT. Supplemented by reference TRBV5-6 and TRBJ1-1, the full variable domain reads DAGVTQSPTHLIKTRGQQVTLRCSPKSGHDTVSWYQQALGQGPQFIFQYYEEEERQRGNFPDRFSGHQFPNYSSELNVNALLLGDSALYLCASSLEADTEAFFGQGTRLTVV.

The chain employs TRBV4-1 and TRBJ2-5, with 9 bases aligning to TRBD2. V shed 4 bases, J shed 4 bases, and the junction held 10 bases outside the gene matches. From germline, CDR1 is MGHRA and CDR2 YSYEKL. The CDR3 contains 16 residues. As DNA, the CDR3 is TGCGCCAGCAGCCCCAAATTCGGCGGGGGGGGAGAGACCCAGTACTTC. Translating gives CASSPKFGGGGETQYF.

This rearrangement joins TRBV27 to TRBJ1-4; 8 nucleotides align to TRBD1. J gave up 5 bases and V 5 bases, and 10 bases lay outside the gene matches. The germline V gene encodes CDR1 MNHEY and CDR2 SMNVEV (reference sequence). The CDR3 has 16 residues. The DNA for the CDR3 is TGTGCCAGCAGTCCAACAGGGGGGGCTAACAATGAAAAACTGTTTTTT. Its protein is CASSPTGGANNEKLFF.

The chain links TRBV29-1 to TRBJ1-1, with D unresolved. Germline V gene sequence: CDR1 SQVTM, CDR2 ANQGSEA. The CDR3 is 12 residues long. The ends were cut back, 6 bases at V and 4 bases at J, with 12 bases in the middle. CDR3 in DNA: TGCAGCGTAGTATGGGAGGGCACTGAAGCTTTCTTT. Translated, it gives CSVVWEGTEAFF.

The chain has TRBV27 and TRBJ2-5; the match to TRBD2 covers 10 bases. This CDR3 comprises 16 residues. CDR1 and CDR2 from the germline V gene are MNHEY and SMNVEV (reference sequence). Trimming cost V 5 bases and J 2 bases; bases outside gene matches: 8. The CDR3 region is CASSLRVAGGQETQYF. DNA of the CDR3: TGTGCCAGCAGTCTTCGGGTAGCGGGAGGTCAAGAGACCCAGTACTTC.

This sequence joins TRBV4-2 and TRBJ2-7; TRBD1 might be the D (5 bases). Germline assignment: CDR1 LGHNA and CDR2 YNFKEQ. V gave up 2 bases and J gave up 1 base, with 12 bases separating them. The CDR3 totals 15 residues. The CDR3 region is CASSQQQGGSYEQYF. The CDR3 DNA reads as TGTGCCAGCAGCCAACAGCAGGGTGGGTCCTACGAGCAGTACTTC.

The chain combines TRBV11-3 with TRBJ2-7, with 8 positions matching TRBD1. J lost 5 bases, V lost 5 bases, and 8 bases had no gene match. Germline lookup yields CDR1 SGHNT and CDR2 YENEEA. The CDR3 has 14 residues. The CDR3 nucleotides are TGTGCCAGCAGCCAAGGACAGGGAATCGACGAGCAGTACTTC. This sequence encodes CASSQGQGIDEQYF.

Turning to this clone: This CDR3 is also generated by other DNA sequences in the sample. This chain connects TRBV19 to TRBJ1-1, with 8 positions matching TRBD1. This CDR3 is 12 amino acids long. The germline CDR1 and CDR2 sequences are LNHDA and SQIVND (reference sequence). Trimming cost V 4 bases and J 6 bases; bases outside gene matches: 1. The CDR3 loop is CASSRQGPEAFF. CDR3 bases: TGTGCCAGTAGTAGACAGGGGCCTGAAGCTTTCTTT.

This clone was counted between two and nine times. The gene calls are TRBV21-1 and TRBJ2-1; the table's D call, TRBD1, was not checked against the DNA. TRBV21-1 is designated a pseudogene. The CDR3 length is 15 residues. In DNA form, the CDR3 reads TGTGCCAGCAGTTACGGGGACAGGGGGCTGAGGGAGCAGTTCTTC. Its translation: CASSYGDRGLREQFF.

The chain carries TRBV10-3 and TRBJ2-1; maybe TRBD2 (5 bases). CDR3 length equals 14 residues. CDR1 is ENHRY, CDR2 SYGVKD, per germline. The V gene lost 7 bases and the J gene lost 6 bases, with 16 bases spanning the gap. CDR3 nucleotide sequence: TGTGCCATCAAGCTAGCCAACCTTGCCAATGAGCAGTTCTTC. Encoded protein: CAIKLANLANEQFF.

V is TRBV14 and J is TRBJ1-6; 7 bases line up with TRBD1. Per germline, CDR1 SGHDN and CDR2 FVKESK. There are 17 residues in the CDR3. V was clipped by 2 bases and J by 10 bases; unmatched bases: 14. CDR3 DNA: TGTGCCAGCAGCCAACTAACAGGGGTGGGAAATGGATCACCCCTCCACTTT. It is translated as CASSQLTGVGNGSPLHF.